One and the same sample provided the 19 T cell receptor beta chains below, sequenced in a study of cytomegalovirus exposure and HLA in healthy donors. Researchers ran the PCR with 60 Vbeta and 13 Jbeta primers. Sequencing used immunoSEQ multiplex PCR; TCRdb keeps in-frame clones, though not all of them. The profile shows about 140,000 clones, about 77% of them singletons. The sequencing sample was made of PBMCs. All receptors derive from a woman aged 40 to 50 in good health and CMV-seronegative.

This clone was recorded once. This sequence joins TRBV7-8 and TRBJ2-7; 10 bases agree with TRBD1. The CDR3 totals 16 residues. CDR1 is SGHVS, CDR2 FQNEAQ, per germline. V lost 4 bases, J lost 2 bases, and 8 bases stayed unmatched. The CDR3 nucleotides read TGTGCCAGCAGCTCGAGCCGGGACAGGGGTCCCTACGAGCAGTACTTC. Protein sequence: CASSSSRDRGPYEQYF.

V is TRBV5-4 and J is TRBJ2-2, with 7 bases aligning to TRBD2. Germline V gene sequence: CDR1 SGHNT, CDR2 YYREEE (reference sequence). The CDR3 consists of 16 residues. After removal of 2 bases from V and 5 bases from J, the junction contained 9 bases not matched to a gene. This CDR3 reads CASSFQRLAATGELFF. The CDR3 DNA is TGTGCCAGCAGCTTTCAGCGGCTAGCGGCTACCGGGGAGCTGTTTTTT.

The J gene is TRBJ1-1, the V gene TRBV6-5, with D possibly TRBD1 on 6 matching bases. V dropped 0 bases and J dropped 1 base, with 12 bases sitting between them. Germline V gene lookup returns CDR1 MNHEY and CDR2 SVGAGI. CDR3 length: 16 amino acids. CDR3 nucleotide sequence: TGTGCCAGCAGTTACTCGTACTCGACAGGGAACACTGAAGCTTTCTTT. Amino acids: CASSYSYSTGNTEAFF.

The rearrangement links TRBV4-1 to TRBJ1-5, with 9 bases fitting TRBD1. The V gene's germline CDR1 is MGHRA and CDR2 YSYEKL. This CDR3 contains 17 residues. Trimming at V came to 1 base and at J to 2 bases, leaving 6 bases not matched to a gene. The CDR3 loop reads CASSQVEQGAGNQPQHF. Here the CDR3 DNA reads TGCGCCAGCAGCCAAGTGGAACAGGGGGCGGGCAATCAGCCCCAGCATTTT.

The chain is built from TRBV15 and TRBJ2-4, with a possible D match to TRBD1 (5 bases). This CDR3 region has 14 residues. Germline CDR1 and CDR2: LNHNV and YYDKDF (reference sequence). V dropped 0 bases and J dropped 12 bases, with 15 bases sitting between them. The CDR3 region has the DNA TGTGCCACCAGCAGAGATTCTAGGACACAGGATCAGTACTTC. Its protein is CATSRDSRTQDQYF.

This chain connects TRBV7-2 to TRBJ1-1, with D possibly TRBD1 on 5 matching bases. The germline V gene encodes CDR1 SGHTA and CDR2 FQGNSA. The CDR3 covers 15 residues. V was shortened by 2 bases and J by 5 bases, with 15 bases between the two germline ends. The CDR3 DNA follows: TGTGCCAGCAGCTTAAGGGTTTTGGGGGGGACTGAAGCTTTCTTT. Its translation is CASSLRVLGGTEAFF.

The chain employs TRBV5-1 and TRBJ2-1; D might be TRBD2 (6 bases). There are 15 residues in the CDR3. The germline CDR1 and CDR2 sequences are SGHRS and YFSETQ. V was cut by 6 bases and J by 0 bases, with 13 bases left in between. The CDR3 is CASTSSVSSYNEQFF. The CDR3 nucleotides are TGCGCCAGCACCTCTAGCGTAAGCTCCTACAATGAGCAGTTCTTC.

CDR3 loop: CASSQTGVNTEAFF. For the CDR3, the DNA is TGCGCCAGCAGCCAAACCGGGGTGAACACTGAAGCTTTCTTT. This chain uses TRBV4-1 with TRBJ1-1; D is ambiguous. Trimming removed 2 bases at V and 0 bases at J, with 7 bases between. CDR1 and CDR2 from the germline V gene are MGHRA and YSYEKL. The CDR3 totals 14 residues.

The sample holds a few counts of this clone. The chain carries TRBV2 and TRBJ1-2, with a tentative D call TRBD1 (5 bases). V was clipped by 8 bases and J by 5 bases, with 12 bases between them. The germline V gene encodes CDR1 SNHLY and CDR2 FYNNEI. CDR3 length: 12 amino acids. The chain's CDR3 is CASGLTAYGYTF. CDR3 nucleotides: TGTGCCAGCGGGTTGACAGCTTATGGCTACACCTTC.

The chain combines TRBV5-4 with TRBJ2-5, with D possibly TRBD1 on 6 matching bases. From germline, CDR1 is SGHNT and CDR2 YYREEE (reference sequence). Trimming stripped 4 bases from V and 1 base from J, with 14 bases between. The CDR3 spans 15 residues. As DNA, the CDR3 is TGTGCCAGCAGCACAGAAACAGGGAGCCAAGAGACCCAGTACTTC. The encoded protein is CASSTETGSQETQYF.

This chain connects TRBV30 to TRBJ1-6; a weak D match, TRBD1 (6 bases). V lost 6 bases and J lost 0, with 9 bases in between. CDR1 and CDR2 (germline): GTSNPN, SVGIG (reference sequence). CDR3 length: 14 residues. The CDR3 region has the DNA TGTGCCTGTCAGGGGAGCTCCTATAATTCACCCCTCCACTTT. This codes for CACQGSSYNSPLHF.

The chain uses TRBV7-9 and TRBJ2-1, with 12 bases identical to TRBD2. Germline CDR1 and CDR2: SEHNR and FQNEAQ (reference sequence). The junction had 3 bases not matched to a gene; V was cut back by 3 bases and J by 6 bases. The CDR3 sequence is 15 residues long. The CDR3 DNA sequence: TGTGCCAGCAGCTTCTCTAGCGGGGGGGCCAATGAGCAGTTCTTC. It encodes CASSFSSGGANEQFF.

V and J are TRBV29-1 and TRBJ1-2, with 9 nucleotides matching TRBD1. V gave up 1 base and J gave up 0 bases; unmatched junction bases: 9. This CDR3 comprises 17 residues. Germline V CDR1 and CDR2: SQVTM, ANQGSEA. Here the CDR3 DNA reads TGCAGCGTTGAAGTGGGGACAGGGTGGGGGACTAACTATGGCTACACCTTC. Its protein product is CSVEVGTGWGTNYGYTF.

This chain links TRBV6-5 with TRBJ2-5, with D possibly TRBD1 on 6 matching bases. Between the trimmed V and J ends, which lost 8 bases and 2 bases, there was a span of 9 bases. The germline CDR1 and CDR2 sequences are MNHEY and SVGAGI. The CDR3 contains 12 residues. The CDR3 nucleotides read TGTGCCAGCCGGGACACACAAGAGACCCAGTACTTC. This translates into CASRDTQETQYF.

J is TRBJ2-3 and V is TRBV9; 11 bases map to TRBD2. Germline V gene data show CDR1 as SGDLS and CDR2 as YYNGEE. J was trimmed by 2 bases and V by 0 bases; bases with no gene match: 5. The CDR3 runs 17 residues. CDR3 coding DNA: TGTGCCAGCAGCGTAGATGGTAGCGGGGGGGCCACAGATACGCAGTATTTT. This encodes CASSVDGSGGATDTQYF.

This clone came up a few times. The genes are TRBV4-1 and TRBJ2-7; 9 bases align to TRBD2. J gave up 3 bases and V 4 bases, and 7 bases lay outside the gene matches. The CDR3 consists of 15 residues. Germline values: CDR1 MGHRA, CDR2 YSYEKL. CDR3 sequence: CASSRGGGDFYEQYF. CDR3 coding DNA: TGCGCCAGCAGCCGGGGCGGGGGGGACTTCTACGAGCAGTACTTC.

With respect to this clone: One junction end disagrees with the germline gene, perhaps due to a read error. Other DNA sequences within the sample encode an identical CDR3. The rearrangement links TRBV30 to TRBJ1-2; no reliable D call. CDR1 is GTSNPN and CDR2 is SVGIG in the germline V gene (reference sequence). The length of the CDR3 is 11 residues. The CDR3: CAWSGSRGYTF. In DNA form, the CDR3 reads TGCGCCTGGTCGGGGAGTCGTGGCTACACCTTC. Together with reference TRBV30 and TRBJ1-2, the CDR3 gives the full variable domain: SQTIHQWPATLVQPVGSPLSLECTVEGTSNPNLYWYRQAAGRGLQLLFYSVGIGQISSEVPQNLSASRPQDRQFILSSKKLLLSDSGFYLCAWSGSRGYTFGSGTRLTVV.

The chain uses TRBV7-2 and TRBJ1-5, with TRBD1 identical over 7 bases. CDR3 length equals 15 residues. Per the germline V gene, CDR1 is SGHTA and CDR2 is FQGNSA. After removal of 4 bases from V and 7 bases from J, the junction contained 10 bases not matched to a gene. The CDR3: CASSSQAAGGQPQHF. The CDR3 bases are TGTGCCAGCAGCTCCCAGGCGGCAGGGGGGCAGCCCCAGCATTTT.

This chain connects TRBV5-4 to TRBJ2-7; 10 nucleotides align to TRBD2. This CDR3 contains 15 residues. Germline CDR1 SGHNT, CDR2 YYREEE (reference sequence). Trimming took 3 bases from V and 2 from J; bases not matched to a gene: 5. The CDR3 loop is CASSWISGGTYEQYF. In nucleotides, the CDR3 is TGTGCCAGCAGCTGGATTAGCGGGGGGACCTACGAGCAGTACTTC.